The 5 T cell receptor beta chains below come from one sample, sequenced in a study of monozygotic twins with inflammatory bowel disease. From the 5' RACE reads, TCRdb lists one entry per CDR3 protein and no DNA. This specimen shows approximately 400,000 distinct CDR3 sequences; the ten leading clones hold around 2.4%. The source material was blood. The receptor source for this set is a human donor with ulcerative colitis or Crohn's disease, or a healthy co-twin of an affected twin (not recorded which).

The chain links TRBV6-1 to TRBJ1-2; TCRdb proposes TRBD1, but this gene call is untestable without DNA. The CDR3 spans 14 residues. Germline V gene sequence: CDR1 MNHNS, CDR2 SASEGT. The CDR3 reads CASRSMDRNYGYTF.

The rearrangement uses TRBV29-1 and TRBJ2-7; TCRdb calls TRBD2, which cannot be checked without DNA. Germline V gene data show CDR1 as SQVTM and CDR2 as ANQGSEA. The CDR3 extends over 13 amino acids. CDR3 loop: CSVLGGQSYEQYF.

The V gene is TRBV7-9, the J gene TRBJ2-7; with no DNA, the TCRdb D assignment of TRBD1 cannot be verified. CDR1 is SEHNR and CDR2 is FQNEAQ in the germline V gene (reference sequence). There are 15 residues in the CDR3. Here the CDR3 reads CASSLGAGAPAEQYF.

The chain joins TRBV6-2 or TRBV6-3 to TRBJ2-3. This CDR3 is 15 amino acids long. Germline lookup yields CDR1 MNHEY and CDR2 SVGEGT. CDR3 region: CASSYWSAGTDTQYF.

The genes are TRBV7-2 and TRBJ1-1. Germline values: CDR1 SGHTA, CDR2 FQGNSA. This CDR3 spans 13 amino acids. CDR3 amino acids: CASSLGPFSEAFF.